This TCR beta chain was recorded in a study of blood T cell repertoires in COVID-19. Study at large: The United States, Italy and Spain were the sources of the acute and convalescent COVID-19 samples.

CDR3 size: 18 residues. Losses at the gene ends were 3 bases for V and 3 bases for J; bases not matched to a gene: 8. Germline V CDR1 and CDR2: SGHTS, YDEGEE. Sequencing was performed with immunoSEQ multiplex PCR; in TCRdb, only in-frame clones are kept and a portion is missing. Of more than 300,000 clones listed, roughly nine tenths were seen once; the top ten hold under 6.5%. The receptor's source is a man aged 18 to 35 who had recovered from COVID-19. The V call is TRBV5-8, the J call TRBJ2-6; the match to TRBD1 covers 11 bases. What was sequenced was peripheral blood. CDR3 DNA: TGTGCCAGCAGCTCCGAGTGGACAGGGGGCGTTGGGGCCAACGTCCTGACTTTC. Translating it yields CASSSEWTGGVGANVLTF.